The clone carrying this TCR beta chain was observed a handful of times. The target antigen is unknown. Germline CDR1 reads SGHVS; CDR2 reads FNYEAQ. Trimming took 3 bases from V and 2 from J, leaving 14 bases between them. The CDR3 runs 17 residues. This sample is drawn from a study of regulatory T cells in long-lasting Graves disease. Study details: For a period under 3 months, newly diagnosed Graves' patients had taken antithyroid drugs. Points from the study as a whole: Rather than thyroid tissue, only peripheral blood underwent study.

Time point indicated: newly diagnosed GD, antithyroid drugs for less than 3 months. The TCR library was made from RNA extracted from PBMCs. A roughly 8.7-milliliter sample of peripheral blood was drawn into EDTA tubes. Libraries of TCR beta came from iRepertoire HTBI primers plus Arm-PCR of CDR3 regions. TCRdb re-derived calls from the multiplex PCR reads in MiXCR, one entry per CDR3 protein. The sample holds 300,000 to 400,000 distinct CDR3 sequences, 15% to 19% seen once. V usage is TRBV7-6 and J usage is TRBJ1-6; D gene unclear. The clonotype was recovered from a female donor with Graves disease. The sequenced sample was peripheral blood mononuclear cells (PBMCs), obtained at new diagnosis, from a patient treated with antithyroid drugs. The CDR3 reads CASSLTVNSPYNSPLHF. As DNA, the CDR3 is TGTGCCAGCAGCTTGACGGTCAACAGCCCCTATAATTCACCCCTCCACTTT.